A selection of T cell receptor beta chains follows, all from one sample in a study of blood T cell repertoires in COVID-19. TCRdb's copy holds only in-frame clones and misses some; the assay was immunoSEQ multiplex PCR. This table holds about 29,000 clones, roughly 80% found once. The material sequenced was peripheral blood. All receptors derive from a woman aged 65 to 85 with acute or convalescent COVID-19. Both conserved end residues are part of each CDR3. The order of the fields is J gene, clone size, D gene, CDR3 length, V gene, CDR3 protein, CDR3 DNA. D genes are given only for firm matches. Clone sizes are given selectively: once, few, many, or a class where the clone is expanded.

j_gene: TRBJ1-4
abundance: -
d_gene: TRBD1
len: 14
v_gene: TRBV19
CDR3aa: CASAQGAVNEKLFF
CDR3nt: TGTGCCAGTGCACAGGGGGCAGTTAATGAAAAACTGTTTTTT

j_gene: TRBJ2-7
abundance: -
d_gene: -
len: 14
v_gene: TRBV5-4
CDR3aa: CASSPYASTYEQYF
CDR3nt: TGTGCCAGCAGTCCATACGCTTCTACCTACGAGCAGTACTTC

j_gene: TRBJ1-4
abundance: -
d_gene: TRBD1
len: 17
v_gene: TRBV7-9
CDR3aa: CASSPGQGADRNEKLFF
CDR3nt: TGTGCCAGCAGCCCGGGACAGGGGGCAGATCGGAATGAAAAACTGTTTTTT

j_gene: TRBJ1-1
abundance: -
d_gene: -
len: 16
v_gene: TRBV4-2
CDR3aa: CASSPTGGRGDTEAFF
CDR3nt: TGTGCCAGCAGCCCGACGGGGGGGCGCGGGGACACTGAAGCTTTCTTT

j_gene: TRBJ2-1
abundance: few
d_gene: TRBD1
len: 14
v_gene: TRBV18
CDR3aa: CASSLGTGGNEQFF
CDR3nt: TGTGCCAGCTCACTTGGGACAGGGGGCAATGAGCAGTTCTTC

j_gene: TRBJ2-1
abundance: once
d_gene: TRBD2
len: 20
v_gene: TRBV27
CDR3aa: CASSLSGQRGGLGSYNEQFF
CDR3nt: TGTGCCAGCAGTCTTTCGGGGCAGCGGGGGGGCCTAGGCTCCTACAATGAGCAGTTCTTC

j_gene: TRBJ1-4
abundance: -
d_gene: TRBD1
len: 17
v_gene: TRBV5-1
CDR3aa: CASSWGDRGYANEKLFF
CDR3nt: TGCGCCAGCAGCTGGGGGGACAGGGGGTACGCTAATGAAAAACTGTTTTTT

j_gene: TRBJ2-1
abundance: -
d_gene: TRBD2
len: 14
v_gene: TRBV15
CDR3aa: CATRPSTSGTIKFF
CDR3nt: TGTGCCACCAGGCCTTCAACTAGCGGGACAATCAAGTTCTTC

j_gene: TRBJ2-2
abundance: -
d_gene: TRBD2
len: 17
v_gene: TRBV7-6
CDR3aa: CASSLMASGGRTGELFF
CDR3nt: TGTGCCAGCAGCTTAATGGCTAGCGGGGGGCGCACCGGGGAGCTGTTTTTT

j_gene: TRBJ2-1
abundance: -
d_gene: TRBD1
len: 18
v_gene: TRBV5-1
CDR3aa: CASSLTPISGTGGGEQFF
CDR3nt: TGCGCCAGCAGCTTAACCCCGATTTCCGGGACAGGGGGCGGTGAGCAGTTCTTC

j_gene: TRBJ1-5
abundance: -
d_gene: TRBD1
len: 14
v_gene: TRBV29-1
CDR3aa: CSVGTGNSNQPQHF
CDR3nt: TGCAGCGTCGGGACAGGAAATAGCAATCAGCCCCAGCATTTT

j_gene: TRBJ2-3
abundance: -
d_gene: -
len: 15
v_gene: TRBV5-5
CDR3aa: CASSLAHRLQDTQYF
CDR3nt: TGTGCCAGCAGCTTGGCCCACAGGCTCCAGGATACGCAGTATTTT

j_gene: TRBJ2-3
abundance: -
d_gene: TRBD2
len: 17
v_gene: TRBV5-1
CDR3aa: CASSGTSGPPTQDTQYF
CDR3nt: TGCGCCAGCAGCGGTACTAGCGGACCCCCCACACAAGATACGCAGTATTTT

j_gene: TRBJ2-7
abundance: once
d_gene: TRBD1
len: 14
v_gene: TRBV19
CDR3aa: CASSIGTGPYEQYF
CDR3nt: TGTGCCAGTAGTATTGGGACAGGTCCCTACGAGCAGTACTTC

j_gene: TRBJ1-4
abundance: -
d_gene: TRBD1
len: 15
v_gene: TRBV7-9
CDR3aa: CASSSPGQGREKLFF
CDR3nt: TGTGCCAGCAGCTCCCCGGGACAGGGTCGAGAAAAACTGTTTTTT

j_gene: TRBJ2-3
abundance: -
d_gene: TRBD2
len: 15
v_gene: TRBV3-1/TRBV3-2
CDR3aa: CASSQGAGESDTQYF
CDR3nt: TGTGCCAGCAGCCAAGGAGCGGGAGAATCGGATACGCAGTATTTT

j_gene: TRBJ2-3
abundance: -
d_gene: -
len: 16
v_gene: TRBV9
CDR3aa: CASSVGLTSSTDTQYF
CDR3nt: TGTGCCAGCAGCGTAGGACTGACTAGTTCCACAGATACGCAGTATTTT

j_gene: TRBJ2-5
abundance: -
d_gene: -
len: 11
v_gene: TRBV12-3/TRBV12-4
CDR3aa: CASSPKETQYF
CDR3nt: TGTGCCAGCAGCCCTAAAGAGACCCAGTACTTC

j_gene: TRBJ1-2
abundance: -
d_gene: TRBD1
len: 13
v_gene: TRBV24-1
CDR3aa: CATRQGANYGYTF
CDR3nt: TGTGCCACCAGGCAGGGGGCGAACTATGGCTACACCTTC

j_gene: TRBJ2-3
abundance: once
d_gene: TRBD1
len: 13
v_gene: TRBV10-3
CDR3aa: CAISQGVEDTQYF
CDR3nt: TGTGCCATCAGTCAGGGGGTGGAAGATACGCAGTATTTT

j_gene: TRBJ2-5
abundance: -
d_gene: -
len: 15
v_gene: TRBV18
CDR3aa: CASSRDGGPVETQYF
CDR3nt: TGTGCCAGCTCCCGCGACGGAGGCCCTGTAGAGACCCAGTACTTC

j_gene: TRBJ1-2
abundance: few
d_gene: -
len: 18
v_gene: TRBV5-1
CDR3aa: CASSLVGSADTSGYGYTF
CDR3nt: TGCGCCAGCAGCTTGGTGGGCTCGGCAGACACCTCCGGCTATGGCTACACCTTC

j_gene: TRBJ2-3
abundance: -
d_gene: TRBD2
len: 14
v_gene: TRBV28
CDR3aa: CASSSSGGLDTQYF
CDR3nt: TGTGCCAGCAGCTCCTCGGGGGGACTCGATACGCAGTATTTT

j_gene: TRBJ2-2
abundance: -
d_gene: -
len: 13
v_gene: TRBV3-1/TRBV3-2
CDR3aa: CASSWQYTGELFF
CDR3nt: TGTGCCAGCAGCTGGCAATACACCGGGGAGCTGTTTTTT

j_gene: TRBJ2-7
abundance: -
d_gene: -
len: 13
v_gene: TRBV25-1
CDR3aa: CASSELADPEQYF
CDR3nt: TGTGCCAGCAGTGAATTAGCAGACCCAGAGCAGTACTTC

j_gene: TRBJ2-5
abundance: -
d_gene: -
len: 13
v_gene: TRBV6-5
CDR3aa: CASSYGRGETQYF
CDR3nt: TGTGCCAGCAGTTACGGTCGGGGGGAGACCCAGTACTTC

j_gene: TRBJ1-6
abundance: -
d_gene: -
len: 17
v_gene: TRBV28
CDR3aa: CASTVLGLLQRDSPLHF
CDR3nt: TGTGCCAGCACCGTTTTAGGCCTACTACAACGAGATTCACCCCTCCACTTT

j_gene: TRBJ2-1
abundance: -
d_gene: TRBD2
len: 16
v_gene: TRBV9
CDR3aa: CASSVEGTSGLNEQFF
CDR3nt: TGTGCCAGCAGCGTAGAAGGGACTAGCGGGCTCAATGAGCAGTTCTTC

j_gene: TRBJ1-6
abundance: -
d_gene: -
len: 14
v_gene: TRBV7-9
CDR3aa: CASRPQSYNSPLHF
CDR3nt: TGTGCCAGCAGACCACAAAGCTATAATTCACCCCTCCACTTT

j_gene: TRBJ2-3
abundance: -
d_gene: TRBD2
len: 15
v_gene: TRBV6-2/TRBV6-3
CDR3aa: CASSYRGGGTDTQYF
CDR3nt: TGTGCCAGCAGTTACCGGGGGGGAGGCACAGATACGCAGTATTTT

j_gene: TRBJ1-6
abundance: -
d_gene: -
len: 18
v_gene: TRBV3-1/TRBV3-2
CDR3aa: CASSQGMAGISYNSPLHF
CDR3nt: TGTGCCAGCAGCCAAGGTATGGCAGGGATTTCCTATAATTCACCCCTCCACTTT

j_gene: TRBJ2-7
abundance: -
d_gene: TRBD1
len: 14
v_gene: TRBV7-8
CDR3aa: CASSFDRASYEQYF
CDR3nt: TGTGCCAGCAGCTTTGACAGGGCCTCCTACGAGCAGTACTTC

j_gene: TRBJ2-3
abundance: once
d_gene: -
len: 16
v_gene: TRBV28
CDR3aa: CASSLLGLGNTDTQYF
CDR3nt: TGTGCCAGCAGTTTATTGGGCCTGGGCAACACAGATACGCAGTATTTT

j_gene: TRBJ2-7
abundance: -
d_gene: TRBD1
len: 14
v_gene: TRBV5-4
CDR3aa: CASSTGQGNYEQYF
CDR3nt: TGTGCCAGCAGCACGGGACAGGGGAACTACGAGCAGTACTTC

j_gene: TRBJ2-7
abundance: once
d_gene: TRBD1
len: 13
v_gene: TRBV3-1/TRBV3-2
CDR3aa: CASSRTGGYEQYF
CDR3nt: TGTGCCAGCAGCCGGACAGGCGGCTACGAGCAGTACTTC

j_gene: TRBJ2-7
abundance: -
d_gene: TRBD1
len: 13
v_gene: TRBV4-3
CDR3aa: CASSLDRYGEQYF
CDR3nt: TGCGCCAGCAGCCTGGACAGGTACGGGGAGCAGTACTTC

j_gene: TRBJ2-5
abundance: few
d_gene: TRBD2
len: 15
v_gene: TRBV5-4
CDR3aa: CASSSLAALQETQYF
CDR3nt: TGTGCCAGCAGCTCACTAGCGGCCCTCCAAGAGACCCAGTACTTC

j_gene: TRBJ1-3
abundance: -
d_gene: -
len: 16
v_gene: TRBV19
CDR3aa: CASSKRDTSSGNTIYF
CDR3nt: TGTGCCAGTAGTAAAAGGGACACCAGCTCTGGAAACACCATATATTTT

j_gene: TRBJ2-5
abundance: -
d_gene: TRBD1
len: 14
v_gene: TRBV2
CDR3aa: CASSEQGASGTQYF
CDR3nt: TGTGCCAGCAGTGAACAGGGGGCCTCGGGGACCCAGTACTTC

j_gene: TRBJ1-3
abundance: -
d_gene: TRBD1
len: 15
v_gene: TRBV28
CDR3aa: CASTFRTGRRNTIYF
CDR3nt: TGTGCCAGCACCTTCAGGACAGGACGGCGAAACACCATATATTTT

j_gene: TRBJ2-3
abundance: -
d_gene: TRBD1
len: 17
v_gene: TRBV29-1
CDR3aa: CSVEDLSDRGSTDTQYF
CDR3nt: TGCAGCGTTGAAGACCTGTCGGACAGGGGAAGCACAGATACGCAGTATTTT